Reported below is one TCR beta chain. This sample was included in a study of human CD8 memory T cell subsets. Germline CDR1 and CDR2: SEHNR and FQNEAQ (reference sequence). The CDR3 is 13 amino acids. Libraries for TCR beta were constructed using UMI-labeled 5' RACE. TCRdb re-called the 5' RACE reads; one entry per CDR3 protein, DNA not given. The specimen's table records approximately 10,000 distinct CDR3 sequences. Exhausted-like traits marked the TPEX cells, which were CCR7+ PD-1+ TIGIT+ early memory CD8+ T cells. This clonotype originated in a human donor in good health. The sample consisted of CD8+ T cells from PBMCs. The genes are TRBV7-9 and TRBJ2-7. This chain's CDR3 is CASSSFSAYEQYF.